This record covers a single T cell receptor beta chain. Its specificity is unknown. From germline, CDR1 is SGHAT and CDR2 FQDESV (reference sequence). The CDR3 length is 14 residues. Trimming pared 4 bases from V and 0 bases from J, leaving 8 bases between. These data are taken from a study of blood T cells in healthy people across ages. A second PCR, run for about 7 to 11 cycles, used a sample-barcoded 5' primer plus a J-beta primer mix. Template switching added a 12-random-nucleotide identifier to every cDNA molecule. Using its own MiXCR run on the 5' RACE reads, TCRdb lists one record per CDR3 protein. The table lists about 580,000 distinct CDR3 sequences, more than 45% of them singletons. Study-level findings and limits: Roughly linearly, TCR beta diversity per million T cells fell as age increased.

Specimen: blood. The V and J genes are TRBV11-1 and TRBJ2-3; D is unresolved. The clonotype comes from an elderly man in good health. CDR3: CASSSVDSTDTQYF. The CDR3 nucleotides read TGTGCCAGCAGCTCCGTAGACAGCACAGATACGCAGTATTTT. The entire variable domain, with the rest obtained from reference TRBV11-1 and TRBJ2-3, is as follows: EAEVAQSPRYKITEKSQAVAFWCDPISGHATLYWYRQILGQGPELLVQFQDESVVDDSQLPKDRFSAERLKGVDSTLKIQPAELGDSAMYLCASSSVDSTDTQYFGPGTRLTVL.